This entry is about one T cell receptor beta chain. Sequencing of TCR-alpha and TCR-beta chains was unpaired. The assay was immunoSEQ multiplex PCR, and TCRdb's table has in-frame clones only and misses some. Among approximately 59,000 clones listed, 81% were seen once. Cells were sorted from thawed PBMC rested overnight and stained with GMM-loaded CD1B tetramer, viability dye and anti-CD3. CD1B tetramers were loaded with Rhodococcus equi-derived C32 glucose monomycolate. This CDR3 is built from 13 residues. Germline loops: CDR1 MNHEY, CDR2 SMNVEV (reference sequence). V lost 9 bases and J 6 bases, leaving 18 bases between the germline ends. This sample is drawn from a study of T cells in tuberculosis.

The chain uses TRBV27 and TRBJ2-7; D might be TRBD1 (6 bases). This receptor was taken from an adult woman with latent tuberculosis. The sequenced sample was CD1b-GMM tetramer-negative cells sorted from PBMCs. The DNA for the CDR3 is TGTGCCAGGGGCAGGGGAGAGAGTTCCGAGCAGTACTTC. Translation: CARGRGESSEQYF.